Listed here is a single T cell receptor beta chain. The data originate from a study of Ad26.COV2.S vaccination and SARS-CoV-2 variants. For the study at large: Within the COV1001 Ad26.COV2.S trial arm, the donor was enrolled.

Treatment noted: around 19 received Ad26.COV2.S at low or high dose, single or two shots; roughly 5 received placebo; per-sample allocation not given. Collection of the samples took place on day 63 after the first injection of vaccine or placebo. The ends were cut back, 6 bases at V and 3 bases at J, with 14 bases in the middle. Germline V gives CDR1 MNHEY, CDR2 SVGAGI. The CDR3 sequence is 14 residues long. Measured with immunoSEQ multiplex PCR; TCRdb has only the in-frame clones, and not every one. The sample shows 200,000 to 250,000 clones, more than 75% of them seen only once. The rearrangement joins TRBV6-5 to TRBJ1-1; the D gene is possibly TRBD1 (5 bases). The TCR comes from a person aged 18-65 years who received the Ad26.COV2.S COVID-19 vaccine or a placebo. This specimen consisted of peripheral blood, obtained in a trial of Ad26.COV2.S vaccine versus placebo. This chain's CDR3 is CASRRQGPDTEAFF. Written as DNA, the CDR3 is TGTGCCAGCAGGAGGCAGGGCCCTGACACTGAAGCTTTCTTT.